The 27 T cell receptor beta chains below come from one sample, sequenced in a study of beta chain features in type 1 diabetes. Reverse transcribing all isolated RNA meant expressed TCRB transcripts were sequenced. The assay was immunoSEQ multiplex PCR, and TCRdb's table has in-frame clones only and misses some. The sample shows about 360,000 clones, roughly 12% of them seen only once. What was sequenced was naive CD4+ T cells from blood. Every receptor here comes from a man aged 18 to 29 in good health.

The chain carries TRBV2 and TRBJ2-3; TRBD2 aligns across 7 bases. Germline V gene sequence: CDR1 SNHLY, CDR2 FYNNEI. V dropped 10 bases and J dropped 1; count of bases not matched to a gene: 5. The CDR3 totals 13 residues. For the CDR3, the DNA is TGTGCCACCAGAAGCGGGGGCACAGATACGCAGTATTTT. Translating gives CATRSGGTDTQYF.

The CDR3 coding sequence is TGTGCCAGCAGTTTATTGAGGAGCACAGATACGCAGTATTTT. Protein sequence: CASSLLRSTDTQYF. This chain joins TRBV27 and TRBJ2-3; D unclear. CDR1 is MNHEY, CDR2 SMNVEV, per germline (reference sequence). The CDR3 runs 14 residues. The ends were cut back, 1 base at V and 0 bases at J, with 5 bases in the middle.

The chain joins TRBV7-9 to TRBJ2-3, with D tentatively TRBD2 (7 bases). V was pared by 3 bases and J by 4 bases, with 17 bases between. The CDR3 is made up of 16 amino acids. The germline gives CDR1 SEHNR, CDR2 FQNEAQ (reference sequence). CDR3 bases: TGTGCCAGCAGCTTCCGGGGGGCTGGGATCGCAGATACGCAGTATTTT. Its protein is CASSFRGAGIADTQYF.

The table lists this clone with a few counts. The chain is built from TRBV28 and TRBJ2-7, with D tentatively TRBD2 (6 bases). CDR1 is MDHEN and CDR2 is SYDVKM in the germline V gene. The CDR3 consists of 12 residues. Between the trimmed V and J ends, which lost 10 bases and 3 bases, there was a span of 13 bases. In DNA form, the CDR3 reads TGTGCCACCCTGGGACTGCTCTACGAGCAGTACTTC. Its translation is CATLGLLYEQYF.

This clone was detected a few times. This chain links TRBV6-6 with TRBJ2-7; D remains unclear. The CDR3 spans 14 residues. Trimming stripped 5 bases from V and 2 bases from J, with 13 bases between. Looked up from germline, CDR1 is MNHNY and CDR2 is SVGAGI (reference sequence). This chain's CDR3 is CASSDNREPYEQYF. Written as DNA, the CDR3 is TGTGCCAGCAGTGACAACAGAGAACCCTACGAGCAGTACTTC.

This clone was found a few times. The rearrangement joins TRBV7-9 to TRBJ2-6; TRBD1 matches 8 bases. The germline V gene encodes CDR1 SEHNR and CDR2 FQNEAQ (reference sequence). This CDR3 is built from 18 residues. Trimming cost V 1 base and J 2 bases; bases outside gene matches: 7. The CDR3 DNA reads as TGTGCCAGCAGCTTAGTTCAGGGGGCAAAAGCTGGGGCCAACGTCCTGACTTTC. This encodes CASSLVQGAKAGANVLTF.

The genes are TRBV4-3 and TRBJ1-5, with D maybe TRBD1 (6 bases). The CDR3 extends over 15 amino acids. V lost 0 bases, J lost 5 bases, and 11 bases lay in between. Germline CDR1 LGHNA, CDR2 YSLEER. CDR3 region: CASSQDGTLDQPQHF. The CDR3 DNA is TGCGCCAGCAGCCAAGATGGGACACTGGATCAGCCCCAGCATTTT.

DNA of the CDR3: TGCGCCAGCAGCACCGATATTGCGTTGGTATCCACTGAAGCTTTCTTT. Its translation is CASSTDIALVSTEAFF. The V and J genes are TRBV5-1 and TRBJ1-1; D unresolved. The CDR3 consists of 16 residues. Trimming removed 4 bases at V and 4 bases at J, with 20 bases between. Germline CDR1 and CDR2: SGHRS and YFSETQ.

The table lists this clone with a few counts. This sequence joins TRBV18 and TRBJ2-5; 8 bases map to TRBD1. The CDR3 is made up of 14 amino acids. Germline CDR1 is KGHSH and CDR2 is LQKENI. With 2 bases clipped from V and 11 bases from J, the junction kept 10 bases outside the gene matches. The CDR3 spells CASSPTDRVREQYF. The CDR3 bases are TGTGCCAGCTCACCAACGGACAGGGTCAGGGAGCAGTACTTC.

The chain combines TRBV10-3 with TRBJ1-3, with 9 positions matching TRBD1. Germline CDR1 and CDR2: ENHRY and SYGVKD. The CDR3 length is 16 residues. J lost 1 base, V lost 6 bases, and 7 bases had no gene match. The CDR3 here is CAIRFGQGISGNTIYF. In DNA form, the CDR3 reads TGTGCCATCAGGTTTGGACAGGGGATATCTGGAAACACCATATATTTT.

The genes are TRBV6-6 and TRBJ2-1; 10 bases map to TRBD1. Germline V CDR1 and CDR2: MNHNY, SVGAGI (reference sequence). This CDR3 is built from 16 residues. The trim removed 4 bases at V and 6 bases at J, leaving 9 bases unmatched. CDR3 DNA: TGTGCCAGCAGTTCCATCCGGGACAGGGGCGCCAATGAGCAGTTCTTC. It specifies CASSSIRDRGANEQFF.

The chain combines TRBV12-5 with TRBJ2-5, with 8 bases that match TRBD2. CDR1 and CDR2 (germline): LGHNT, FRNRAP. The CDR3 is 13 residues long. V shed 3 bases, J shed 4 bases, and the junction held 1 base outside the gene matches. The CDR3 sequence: CASGLAGAETQYF. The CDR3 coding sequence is TGTGCTAGTGGTTTAGCGGGAGCAGAGACCCAGTACTTC.

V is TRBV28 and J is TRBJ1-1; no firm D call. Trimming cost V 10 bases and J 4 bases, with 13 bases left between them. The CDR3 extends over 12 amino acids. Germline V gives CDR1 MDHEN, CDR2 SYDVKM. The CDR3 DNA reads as TGTGCCAACCGGACTGGAAGCACTGAAGCTTTCTTT. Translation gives CANRTGSTEAFF.

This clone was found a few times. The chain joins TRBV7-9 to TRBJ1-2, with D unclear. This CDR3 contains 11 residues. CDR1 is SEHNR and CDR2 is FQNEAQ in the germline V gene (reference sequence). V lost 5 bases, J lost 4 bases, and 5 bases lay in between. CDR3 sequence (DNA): TGTGCCAGCAGCGCGAGCTATGGCTACACCTTC. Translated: CASSASYGYTF.

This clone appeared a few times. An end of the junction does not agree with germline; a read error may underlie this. The CDR3 is CASSKTWDSPSSLF. CDR3 sequence (DNA): TGTGCCAGCAGCAAAACCTGGGACAGCCCCTCGTCCTTATTC. The V call is TRBV9, the J call TRBJ1-2; 7 positions agree with TRBD1. The CDR3 sequence is 14 residues long. Germline CDR1 reads SGDLS; CDR2 reads YYNGEE.

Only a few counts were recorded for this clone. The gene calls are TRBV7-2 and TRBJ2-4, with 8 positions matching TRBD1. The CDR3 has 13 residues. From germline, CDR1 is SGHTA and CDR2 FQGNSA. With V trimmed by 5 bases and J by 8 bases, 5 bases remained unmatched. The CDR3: CASSPGGWDIQYF. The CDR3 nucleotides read TGTGCCAGCAGCCCAGGGGGCTGGGACATTCAGTACTTC. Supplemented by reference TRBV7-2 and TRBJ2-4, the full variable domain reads GAGVSQSPSNKVTEKGKDVELRCDPISGHTALYWYRQSLGQGLEFLIYFQGNSAPDKSGLPSDRFSAERTGGSVSTLTIQRTQQEDSAVYLCASSPGGWDIQYFGAGTRLSVL.

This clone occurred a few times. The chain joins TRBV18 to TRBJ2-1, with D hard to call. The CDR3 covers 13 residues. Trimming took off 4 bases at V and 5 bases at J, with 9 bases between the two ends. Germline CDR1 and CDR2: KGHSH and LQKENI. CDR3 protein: CASSHRENNEQFF. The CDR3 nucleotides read TGTGCCAGCTCACACCGTGAGAACAATGAGCAGTTCTTC.

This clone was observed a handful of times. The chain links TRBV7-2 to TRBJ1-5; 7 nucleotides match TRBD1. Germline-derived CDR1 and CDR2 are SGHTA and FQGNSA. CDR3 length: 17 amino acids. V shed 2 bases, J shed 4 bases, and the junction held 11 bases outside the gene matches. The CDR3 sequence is CASSLSSPGQSNQPQHF. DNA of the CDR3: TGTGCCAGCAGCTTAAGTTCTCCGGGACAGTCTAATCAGCCCCAGCATTTT. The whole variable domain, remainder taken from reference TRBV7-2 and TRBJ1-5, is GAGVSQSPSNKVTEKGKDVELRCDPISGHTALYWYRQSLGQGLEFLIYFQGNSAPDKSGLPSDRFSAERTGGSVSTLTIQRTQQEDSAVYLCASSLSSPGQSNQPQHFGDGTRLSIL.

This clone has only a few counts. CDR3 nucleotide sequence: TGTGCCAGCAGCAACACAGGGGCCCCTGGAAACACCATATATTTT. Translation gives CASSNTGAPGNTIYF. The chain has TRBV7-2 and TRBJ1-3, with 7 bases matching TRBD1. This CDR3 comprises 15 residues. Trimming took 5 bases from V and 2 from J; bases not matched to a gene: 6. From germline, CDR1 is SGHTA and CDR2 FQGNSA.

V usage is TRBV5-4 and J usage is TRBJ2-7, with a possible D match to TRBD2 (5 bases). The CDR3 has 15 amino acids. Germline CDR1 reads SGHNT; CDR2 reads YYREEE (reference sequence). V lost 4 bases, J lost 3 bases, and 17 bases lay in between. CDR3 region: CASSPRVPGSYEQYF. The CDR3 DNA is TGTGCCAGCAGCCCGAGAGTCCCGGGGAGCTACGAGCAGTACTTC.

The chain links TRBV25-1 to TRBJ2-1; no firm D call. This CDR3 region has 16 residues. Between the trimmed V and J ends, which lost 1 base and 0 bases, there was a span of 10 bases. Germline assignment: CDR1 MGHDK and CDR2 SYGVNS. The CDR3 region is CASSEFGGHSYNEQFF. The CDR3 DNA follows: TGTGCCAGCAGTGAATTCGGCGGCCACTCCTACAATGAGCAGTTCTTC.

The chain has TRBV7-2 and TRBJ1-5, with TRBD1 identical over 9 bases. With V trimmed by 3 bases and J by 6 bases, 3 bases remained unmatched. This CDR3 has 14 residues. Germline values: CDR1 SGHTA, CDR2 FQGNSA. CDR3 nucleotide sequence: TGTGCCAGCAGCTTTGGGACAGGGCCTCAGCCCCAGCATTTT. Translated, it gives CASSFGTGPQPQHF.

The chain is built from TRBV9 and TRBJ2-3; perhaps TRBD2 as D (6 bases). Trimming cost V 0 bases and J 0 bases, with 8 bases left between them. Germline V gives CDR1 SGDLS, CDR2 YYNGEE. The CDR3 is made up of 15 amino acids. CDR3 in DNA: TGTGCCAGCAGCGTAGGCCTAGCGAGCACAGATACGCAGTATTTT. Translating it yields CASSVGLASTDTQYF.

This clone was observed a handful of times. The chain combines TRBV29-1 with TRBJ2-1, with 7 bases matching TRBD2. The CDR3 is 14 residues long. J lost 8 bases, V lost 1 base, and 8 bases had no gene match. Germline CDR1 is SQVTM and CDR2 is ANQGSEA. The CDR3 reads CSVEVGRGGDEQFF. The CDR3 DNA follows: TGCAGCGTTGAAGTGGGGAGGGGAGGCGATGAGCAGTTCTTC.

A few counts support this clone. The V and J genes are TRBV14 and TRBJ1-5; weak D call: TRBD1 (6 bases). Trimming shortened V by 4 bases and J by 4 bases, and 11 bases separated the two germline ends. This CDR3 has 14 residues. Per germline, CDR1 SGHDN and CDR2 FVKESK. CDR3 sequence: CASSRGGGNQPQHF. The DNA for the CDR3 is TGTGCCAGCAGCCGGGGGGGCGGAAATCAGCCCCAGCATTTT.

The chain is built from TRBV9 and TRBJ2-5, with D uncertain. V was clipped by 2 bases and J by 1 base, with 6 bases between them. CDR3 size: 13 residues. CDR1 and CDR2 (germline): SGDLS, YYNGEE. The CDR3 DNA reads TGTGCCAGCAGCGTCGGGTTCCAAGAGACCCAGTACTTC. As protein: CASSVGFQETQYF.

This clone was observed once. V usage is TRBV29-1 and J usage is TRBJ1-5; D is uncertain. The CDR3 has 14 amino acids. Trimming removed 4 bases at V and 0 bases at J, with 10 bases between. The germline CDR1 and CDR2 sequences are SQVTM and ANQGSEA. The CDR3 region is CSVAGQNSNQPQHF. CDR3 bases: TGCAGCGTTGCAGGTCAGAATAGCAATCAGCCCCAGCATTTT.